The 4 T cell receptor beta chains listed next were all sequenced from one sample in a study of read filtering for tumor transcriptome and immune sequencing. From roughly 390 ng of RNA, a library with molecular barcoded alpha/delta and beta/gamma adaptors was made. In TCRdb, the reads were re-called with MiXCR into one record per CDR3 protein. This sample has some 120,000 distinct CDR3 sequences, with over 10% found just once. The specimen was a population of CD138-negative cells sorted from bone marrow. These receptors were obtained from a donor aged 40 or over with multiple myeloma.

The sample holds many counts of this clonotype. The rearrangement uses TRBV7-9 and TRBJ2-7; perhaps TRBD2 as D (6 bases). The V and J ends lost 5 bases and 6 bases respectively, with 11 bases between them. CDR1 SEHNR and CDR2 FQNEAQ come from the germline V gene (reference sequence). The CDR3 has 12 residues. The CDR3 sequence: CASSPQGGEQYF. The CDR3 coding sequence is TGTGCCAGCAGCCCCCAGGGAGGCGAGCAGTACTTC.

To note about this clonotype: A read error may account for a junction end that differs from germline. The rearrangement joins TRBV28 to TRBJ2-1, with D perhaps TRBD2 (5 bases). Germline-derived CDR1 and CDR2 are MDHEN and SYDVKM. The CDR3 runs to 12 residues. This chain's CDR3 is CSSGLEFGEQFF. The DNA for the CDR3 is TGTTCCAGCGGTTTAGAATTCGGTGAGCAGTTCTTC.

This clonotype appeared many times. The chain couples TRBV19 to TRBJ1-5, with 8 nucleotides matching TRBD1. The CDR3 loop spans 13 amino acids. From germline, CDR1 is LNHDA and CDR2 SQIVND (reference sequence). Trimming took 3 bases from V and 7 from J; bases not matched to a gene: 2. CDR3 sequence reads: CASSIDRGQPQHF. The DNA of the CDR3 is TGTGCCAGTAGTATTGACAGGGGACAGCCCCAGCATTTT.

A few counts support this clonotype. A much larger clone lies a single base off, so this may be a read error. This chain connects TRBV29-1 to TRBJ2-1; TRBD2 might be the D (7 bases). Trimming cost V 3 bases and J 8 bases, with 11 bases left between them. CDR3 length: 12 amino acids. CDR1 SQVTM and CDR2 ANQGSEA come from the germline V gene. The CDR3 nucleotides read TGCAGCGTTGATAAGGGGGGGGATGAGCAGTTCTTC. The encoded protein is CSVDKGGDEQFF.